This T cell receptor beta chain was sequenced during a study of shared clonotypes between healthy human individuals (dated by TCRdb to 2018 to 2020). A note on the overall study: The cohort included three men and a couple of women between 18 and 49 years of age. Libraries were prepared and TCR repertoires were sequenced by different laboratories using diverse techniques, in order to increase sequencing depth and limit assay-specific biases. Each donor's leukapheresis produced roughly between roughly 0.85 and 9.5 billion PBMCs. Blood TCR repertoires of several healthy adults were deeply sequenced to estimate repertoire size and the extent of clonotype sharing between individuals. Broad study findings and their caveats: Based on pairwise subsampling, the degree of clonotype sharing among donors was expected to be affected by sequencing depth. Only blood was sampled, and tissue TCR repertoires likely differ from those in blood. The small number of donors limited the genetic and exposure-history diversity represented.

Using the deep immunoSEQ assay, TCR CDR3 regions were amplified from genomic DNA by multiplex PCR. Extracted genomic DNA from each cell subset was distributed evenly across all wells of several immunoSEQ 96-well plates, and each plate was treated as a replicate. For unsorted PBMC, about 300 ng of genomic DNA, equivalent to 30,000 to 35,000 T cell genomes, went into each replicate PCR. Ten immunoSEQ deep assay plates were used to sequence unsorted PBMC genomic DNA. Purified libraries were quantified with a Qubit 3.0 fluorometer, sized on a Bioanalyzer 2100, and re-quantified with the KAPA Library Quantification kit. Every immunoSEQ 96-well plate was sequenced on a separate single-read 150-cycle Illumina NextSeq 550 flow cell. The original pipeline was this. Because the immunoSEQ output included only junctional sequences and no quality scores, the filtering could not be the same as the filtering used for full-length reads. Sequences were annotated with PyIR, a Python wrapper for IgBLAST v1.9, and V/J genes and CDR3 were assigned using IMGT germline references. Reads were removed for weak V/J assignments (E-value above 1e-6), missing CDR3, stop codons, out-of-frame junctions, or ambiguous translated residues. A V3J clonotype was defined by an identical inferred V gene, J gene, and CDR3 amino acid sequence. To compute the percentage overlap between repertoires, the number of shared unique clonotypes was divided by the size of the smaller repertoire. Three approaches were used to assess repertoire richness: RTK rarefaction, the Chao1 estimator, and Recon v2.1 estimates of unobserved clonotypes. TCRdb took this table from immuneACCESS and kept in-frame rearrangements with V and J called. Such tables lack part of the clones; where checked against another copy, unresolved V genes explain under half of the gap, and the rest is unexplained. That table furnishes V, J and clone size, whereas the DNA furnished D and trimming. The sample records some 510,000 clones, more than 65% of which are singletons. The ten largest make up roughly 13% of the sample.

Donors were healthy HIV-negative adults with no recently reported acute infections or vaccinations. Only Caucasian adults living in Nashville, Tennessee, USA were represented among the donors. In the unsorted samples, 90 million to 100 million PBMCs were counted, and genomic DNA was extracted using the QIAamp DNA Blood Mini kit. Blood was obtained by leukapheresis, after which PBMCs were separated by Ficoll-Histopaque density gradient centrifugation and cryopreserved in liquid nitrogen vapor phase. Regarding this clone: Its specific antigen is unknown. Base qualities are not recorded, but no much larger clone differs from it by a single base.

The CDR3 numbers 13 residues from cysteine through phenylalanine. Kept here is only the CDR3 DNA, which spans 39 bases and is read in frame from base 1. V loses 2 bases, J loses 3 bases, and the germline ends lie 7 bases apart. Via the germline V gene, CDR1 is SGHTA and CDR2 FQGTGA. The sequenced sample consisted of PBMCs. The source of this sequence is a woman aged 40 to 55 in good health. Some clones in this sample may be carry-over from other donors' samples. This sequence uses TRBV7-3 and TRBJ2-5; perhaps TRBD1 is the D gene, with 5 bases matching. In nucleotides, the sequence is TGTGCCAGCAGCTTACTAGGGGAAGAGACCCAGTACTTC. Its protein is CASSLLGEETQYF. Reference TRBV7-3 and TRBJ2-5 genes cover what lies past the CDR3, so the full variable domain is GAGVSQTPSNKVTEKGKYVELRCDPISGHTALYWYRQSLGQGPEFLIYFQGTGAADDSGLPNDRFFAVRPEGSVSTLKIQRTERGDSAVYLCASSLLGEETQYFGPGTRLLVL.